This T cell receptor (beta chain) is drawn from a study of cytomegalovirus exposure and HLA in healthy donors. Concerning this clone: Its antigen is unidentified.

The CDR3 totals 15 residues. Germline assignment: CDR1 MNHEY and CDR2 SMNVEV (reference sequence). Trimming took 5 bases from V and 4 from J, leaving 15 bases between them. The study ran its PCR with 60 Vbeta and 13 Jbeta primers. The assay was immunoSEQ multiplex PCR, and TCRdb's table has in-frame clones only and misses some. The sample lists 140,000 or so clones; approximately 79% were seen once. Notes on the study in general: Per a later analysis, HLA-associated TCR beta chains showed more clonal expansion than other, equally common TCR beta chains. Several of the most significant clusters appeared linked to common viral pathogens, based on a later analysis. Follow-up analysis found HLA locus-dependent TCR association rates, highest for DRB1 and lowest for HLA-C. Later findings reportedly placed an Asian-associated ancestry cluster below the roughly 660-donor mean for N-insertions.

This sequence joins TRBV27 and TRBJ1-5, with D unclear. The specimen was PBMCs. This receptor was identified in a female donor in good health and CMV-seronegative. The CDR3 sequence: CASSDEGDFNQPQHF. CDR3 sequence (DNA): TGTGCCAGCAGTGATGAGGGTGACTTTAATCAGCCCCAGCATTTT.